This T cell receptor (beta chain) is drawn from a study of T cells in Graves' hyperthyroidism and ophthalmopathy. Amplified TCR beta CDR3 regions came from RNA transcripts. The HTBI primer set drove a first-round RT-PCR of the TCR CDR3. TCRdb analysed the multiplex PCR reads with MiXCR anew, one entry per CDR3 protein. The sample has about 520,000 distinct CDR3 sequences; around 24% are singletons. Study results and caveats: Among clonotypes expanded in thyroid above 0.001, most were also found in blood.

The CDR3 is 16 amino acids. Germline CDR1 is LNHDA and CDR2 is SQIVND (reference sequence). V was pared by 5 bases and J by 1 base, with 14 bases between. This clonotype has at least ten counts. Its specificity is not known. Sequenced material: blood. The chain employs TRBV19 and TRBJ2-2; D might be TRBD1 (6 bases). This receptor was obtained from a woman aged 30 to 39 with Graves' ophthalmopathy. The CDR3 sequence is CASSFQGRWNTGELFF. CDR3 coding DNA: TGTGCCAGTAGTTTCCAGGGGCGGTGGAACACCGGGGAGCTGTTTTTT.